The T cell receptor (beta chain) under discussion was sequenced for a study of cytomegalovirus exposure and HLA in healthy donors. Turning to the study itself: As released early, the data held around 80 million unique TCRs from HLA-typed donors.

This PCR relied on a set of 60 Vbeta primers and 13 Jbeta primers. TCRdb keeps only in-frame clones here, not all; method: immunoSEQ multiplex PCR. The data hold about 190,000 clones, with 60% to 80% observed a single time. The CDR3 has 13 residues. Trimming removed 7 bases from V and 5 bases from J, with 14 bases in between. The germline gives CDR1 MNHNS, CDR2 SASEGT. Note on this clone: The antigen remains undetermined.

Findings and caveats of the study: Within a later analysis, the majority of CMV-associated TCR beta chains appeared HLA-restricted. Cytomegalovirus association was assigned to approximately 160 TCR beta chains. Per published accounts, TCR beta sequences correctly predicted the HLA-A and HLA-B alleles of most subjects.

This chain links TRBV6-1 with TRBJ2-5, with a weak D call TRBD2 (5 bases). The TCR was taken from a woman younger than 35 in good health and CMV-seronegative. The material sequenced was PBMCs. CDR3 protein: CASKDGGEETQYF. The CDR3, as DNA: TGTGCCAGCAAGGACGGTGGGGAGGAGACCCAGTACTTC.